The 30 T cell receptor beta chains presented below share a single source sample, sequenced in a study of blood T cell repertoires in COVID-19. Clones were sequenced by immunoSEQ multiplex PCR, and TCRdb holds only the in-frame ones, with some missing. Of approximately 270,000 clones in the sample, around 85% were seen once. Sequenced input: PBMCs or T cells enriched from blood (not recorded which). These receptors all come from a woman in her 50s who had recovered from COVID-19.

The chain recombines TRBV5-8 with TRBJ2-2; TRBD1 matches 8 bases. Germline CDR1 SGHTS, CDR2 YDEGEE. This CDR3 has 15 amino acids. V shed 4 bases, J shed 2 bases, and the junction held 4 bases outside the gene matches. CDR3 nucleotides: TGTGCCAGCAGCGCGGGACAGGTTAACACCGGGGAGCTGTTTTTT. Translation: CASSAGQVNTGELFF.

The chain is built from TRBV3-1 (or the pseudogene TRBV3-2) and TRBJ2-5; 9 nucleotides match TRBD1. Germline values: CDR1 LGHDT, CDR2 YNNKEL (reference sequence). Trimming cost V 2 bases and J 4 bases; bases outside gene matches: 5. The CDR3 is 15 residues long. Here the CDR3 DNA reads TGTGCCAGCAGCCAAACGACAGGGGGATTAGAGACCCAGTACTTC. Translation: CASSQTTGGLETQYF.

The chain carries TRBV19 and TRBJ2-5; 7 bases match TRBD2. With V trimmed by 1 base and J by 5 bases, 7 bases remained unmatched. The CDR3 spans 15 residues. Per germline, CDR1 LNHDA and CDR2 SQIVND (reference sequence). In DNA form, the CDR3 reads TGTGCCAGTAGTATAGTTTGGGCGGGAGTGGAGACCCAGTACTTC. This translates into CASSIVWAGVETQYF.

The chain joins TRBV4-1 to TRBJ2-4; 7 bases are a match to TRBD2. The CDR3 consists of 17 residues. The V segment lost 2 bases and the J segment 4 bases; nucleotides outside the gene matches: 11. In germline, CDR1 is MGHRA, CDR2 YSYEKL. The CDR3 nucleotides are TGCGCCAGCAGCCAACCCTCTCGGGGGAGGGGTAAAAACATTCAGTACTTC. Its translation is CASSQPSRGRGKNIQYF.

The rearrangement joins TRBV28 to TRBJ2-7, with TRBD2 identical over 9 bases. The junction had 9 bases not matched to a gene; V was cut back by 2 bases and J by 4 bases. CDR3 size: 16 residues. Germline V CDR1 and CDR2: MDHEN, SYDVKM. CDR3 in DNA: TGTGCCAGCAGTTTAACGGTAGCGGGGGCCTTATACGAGCAGTACTTC. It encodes CASSLTVAGALYEQYF.

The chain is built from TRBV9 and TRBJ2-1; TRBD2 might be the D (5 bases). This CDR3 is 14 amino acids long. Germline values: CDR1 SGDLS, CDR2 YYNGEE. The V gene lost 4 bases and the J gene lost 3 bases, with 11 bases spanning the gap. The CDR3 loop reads CASSSQGSYNEQFF. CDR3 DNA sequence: TGTGCCAGCAGCTCCCAAGGGAGCTACAATGAGCAGTTCTTC.

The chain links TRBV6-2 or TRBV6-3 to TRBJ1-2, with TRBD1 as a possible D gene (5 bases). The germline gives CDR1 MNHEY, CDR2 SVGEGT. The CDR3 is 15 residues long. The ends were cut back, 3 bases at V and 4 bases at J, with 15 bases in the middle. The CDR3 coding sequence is TGTGCCAGCAGTTATGACGGAGACAGACTCTATGGCTACACCTTC. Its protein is CASSYDGDRLYGYTF.

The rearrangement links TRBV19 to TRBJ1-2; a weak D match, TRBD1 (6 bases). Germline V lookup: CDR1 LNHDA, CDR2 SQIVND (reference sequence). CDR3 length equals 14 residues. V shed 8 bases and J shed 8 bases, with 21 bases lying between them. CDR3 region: CASLNSQGIKGYTF. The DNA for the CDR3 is TGTGCCAGTTTAAACTCACAGGGCATTAAGGGCTACACCTTC.

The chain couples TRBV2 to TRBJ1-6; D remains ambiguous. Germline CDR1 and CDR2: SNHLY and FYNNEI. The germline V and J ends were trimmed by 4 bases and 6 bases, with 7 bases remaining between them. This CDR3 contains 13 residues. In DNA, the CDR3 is TGTGCCAGCAGTGCCCAGATTAATTCACCCCTCCACTTT. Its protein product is CASSAQINSPLHF.

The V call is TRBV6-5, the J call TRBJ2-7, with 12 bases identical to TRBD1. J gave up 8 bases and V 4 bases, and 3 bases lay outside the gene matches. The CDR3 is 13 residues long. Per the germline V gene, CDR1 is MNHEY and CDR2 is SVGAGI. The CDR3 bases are TGTGCCAGCAGTTCTGGGACAGGGGGCAAGCAGTACTTC. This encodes CASSSGTGGKQYF.

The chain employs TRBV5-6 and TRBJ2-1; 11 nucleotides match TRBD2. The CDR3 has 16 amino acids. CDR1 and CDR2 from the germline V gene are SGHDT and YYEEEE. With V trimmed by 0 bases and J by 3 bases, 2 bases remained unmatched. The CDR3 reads CASSLAGTSGYNEQFF. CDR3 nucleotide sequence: TGTGCCAGCAGCTTGGCAGGGACTAGCGGCTACAATGAGCAGTTCTTC.

CDR3 sequence reads: CAINPGGDSGRTNNEQFF. CDR3 nucleotides: TGTGCCATCAATCCCGGGGGGGATAGCGGGAGAACGAACAATGAGCAGTTCTTC. The rearrangement joins TRBV10-3 to TRBJ2-1, with TRBD2 identical over 9 bases. The CDR3 is 18 residues long. The V gene's germline CDR1 is ENHRY and CDR2 SYGVKD. V lost 7 bases and J lost 5; bases outside the gene matches: 18.

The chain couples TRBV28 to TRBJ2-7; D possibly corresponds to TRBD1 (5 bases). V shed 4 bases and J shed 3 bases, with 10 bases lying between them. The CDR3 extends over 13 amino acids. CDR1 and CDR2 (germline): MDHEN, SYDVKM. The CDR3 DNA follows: TGTGCCAGCAGTTGGAGACAGTACTACGAGCAGTACTTC. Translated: CASSWRQYYEQYF.

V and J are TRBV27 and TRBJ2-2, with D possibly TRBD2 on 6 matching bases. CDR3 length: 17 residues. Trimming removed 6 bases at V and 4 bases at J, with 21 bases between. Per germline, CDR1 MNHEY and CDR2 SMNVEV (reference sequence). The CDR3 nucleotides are TGTGCCAGCAGGACTAACCTAGGGCAGGGACTCACCGGGGAGCTGTTTTTT. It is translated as CASRTNLGQGLTGELFF.

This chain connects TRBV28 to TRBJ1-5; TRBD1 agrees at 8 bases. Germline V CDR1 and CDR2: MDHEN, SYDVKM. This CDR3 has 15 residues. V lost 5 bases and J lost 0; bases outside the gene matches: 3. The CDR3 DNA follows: TGTGCCAGCAGTGGGACAGGTACTAGCAATCAGCCCCAGCATTTT. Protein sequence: CASSGTGTSNQPQHF.

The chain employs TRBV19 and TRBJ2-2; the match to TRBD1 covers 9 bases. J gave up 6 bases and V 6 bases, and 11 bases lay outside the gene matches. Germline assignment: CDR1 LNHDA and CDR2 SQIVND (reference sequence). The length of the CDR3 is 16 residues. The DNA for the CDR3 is TGTGCCAGTAGACCCACGGGACAGGGATTAGCCGGGGAGCTGTTTTTT. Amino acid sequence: CASRPTGQGLAGELFF.

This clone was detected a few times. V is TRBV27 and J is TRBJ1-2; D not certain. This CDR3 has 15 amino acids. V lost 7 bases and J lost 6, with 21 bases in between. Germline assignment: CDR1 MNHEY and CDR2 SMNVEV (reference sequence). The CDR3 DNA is TGTGCCAGCAAGATGGCCGGGGTTCTTGGGGATGGCTACACCTTC. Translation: CASKMAGVLGDGYTF.

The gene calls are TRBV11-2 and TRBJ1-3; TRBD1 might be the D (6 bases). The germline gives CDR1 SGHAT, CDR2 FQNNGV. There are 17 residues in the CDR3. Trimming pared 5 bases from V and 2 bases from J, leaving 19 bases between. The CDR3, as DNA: TGTGCCAGCAGCCCCCCAGGGGTCAGTCGTACTGGAAACACCATATATTTT. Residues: CASSPPGVSRTGNTIYF.

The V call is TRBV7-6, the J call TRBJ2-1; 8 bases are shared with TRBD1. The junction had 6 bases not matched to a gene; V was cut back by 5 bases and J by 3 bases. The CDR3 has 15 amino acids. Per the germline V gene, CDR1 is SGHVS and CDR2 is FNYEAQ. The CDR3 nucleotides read TGTGCCAGCAGCAAAATCAGGGGGCGCTACAATGAGCAGTTCTTC. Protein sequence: CASSKIRGRYNEQFF.

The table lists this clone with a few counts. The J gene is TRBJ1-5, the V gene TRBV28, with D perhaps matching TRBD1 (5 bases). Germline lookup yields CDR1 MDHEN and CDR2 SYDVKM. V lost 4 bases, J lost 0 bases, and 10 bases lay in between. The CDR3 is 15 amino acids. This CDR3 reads CASSSPQGSNQPQHF. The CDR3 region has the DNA TGTGCCAGCAGTTCCCCGCAGGGTAGCAATCAGCCCCAGCATTTT.

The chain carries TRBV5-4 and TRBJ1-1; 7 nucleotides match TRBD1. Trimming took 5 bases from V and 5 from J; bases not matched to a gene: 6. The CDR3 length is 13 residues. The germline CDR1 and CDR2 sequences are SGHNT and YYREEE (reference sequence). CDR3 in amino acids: CASRLQGSTEAFF. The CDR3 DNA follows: TGTGCCAGCAGGTTACAGGGGAGTACTGAAGCTTTCTTT.

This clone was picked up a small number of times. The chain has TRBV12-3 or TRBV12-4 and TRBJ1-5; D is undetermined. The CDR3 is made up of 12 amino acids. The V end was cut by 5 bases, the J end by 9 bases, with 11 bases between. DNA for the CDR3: TGTGCCAGCAGTCTATCCCTGTGGCCCCAGCATTTT. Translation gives CASSLSLWPQHF.

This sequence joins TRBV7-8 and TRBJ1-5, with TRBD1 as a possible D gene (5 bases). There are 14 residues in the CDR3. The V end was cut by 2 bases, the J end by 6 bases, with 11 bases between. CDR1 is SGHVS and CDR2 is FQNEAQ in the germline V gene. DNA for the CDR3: TGTGCCAGCAGCTTAATAAGGGGCCGTCAGCCCCAGCATTTT. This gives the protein CASSLIRGRQPQHF.

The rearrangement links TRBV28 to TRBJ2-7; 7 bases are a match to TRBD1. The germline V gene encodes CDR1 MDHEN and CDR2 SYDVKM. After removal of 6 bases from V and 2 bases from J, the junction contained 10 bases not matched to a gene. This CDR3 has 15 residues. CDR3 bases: TGTGCCAGCAGCTCCCCCTCCGGGACAGCCTACGAGCAGTACTTC. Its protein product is CASSSPSGTAYEQYF.

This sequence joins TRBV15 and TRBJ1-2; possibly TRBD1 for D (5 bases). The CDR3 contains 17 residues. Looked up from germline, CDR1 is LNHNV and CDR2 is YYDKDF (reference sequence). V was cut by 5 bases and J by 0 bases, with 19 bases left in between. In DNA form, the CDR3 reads TGTGCCACCAGCCTGGGGGAGGGAACATCATCTAACTATGGCTACACCTTC. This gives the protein CATSLGEGTSSNYGYTF. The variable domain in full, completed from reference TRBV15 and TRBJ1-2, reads DAMVIQNPRYQVTQFGKPVTLSCSQTLNHNVMYWYQQKSSQAPKLLFHYYDKDFNNEADTPDNFQSRRPNTSFCFLDIRSPGLGDTAMYLCATSLGEGTSSNYGYTFGSGTRLTVV.

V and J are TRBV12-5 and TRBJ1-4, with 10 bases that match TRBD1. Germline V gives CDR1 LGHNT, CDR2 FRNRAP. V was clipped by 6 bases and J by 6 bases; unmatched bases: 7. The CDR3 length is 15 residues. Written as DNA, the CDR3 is TGTGCTAGTGGGGGACCCGGGACAGGGGATGAAAAACTGTTTTTT. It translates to CASGGPGTGDEKLFF.

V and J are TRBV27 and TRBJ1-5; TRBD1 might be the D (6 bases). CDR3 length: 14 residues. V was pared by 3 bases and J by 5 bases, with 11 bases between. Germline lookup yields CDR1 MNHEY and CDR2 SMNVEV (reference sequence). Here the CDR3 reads CASSLGAEHQPQHF. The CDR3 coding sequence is TGTGCCAGCAGTTTGGGGGCAGAGCATCAGCCCCAGCATTTT.

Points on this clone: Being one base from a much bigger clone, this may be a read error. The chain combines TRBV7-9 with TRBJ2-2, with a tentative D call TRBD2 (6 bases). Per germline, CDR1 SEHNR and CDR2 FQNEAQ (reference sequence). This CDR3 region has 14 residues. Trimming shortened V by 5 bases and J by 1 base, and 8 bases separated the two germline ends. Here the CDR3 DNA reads TGTGCCAGCAGCCCGGGACTGAACACCGGGGAGCTGTTTTTT. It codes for CASSPGLNTGELFF.

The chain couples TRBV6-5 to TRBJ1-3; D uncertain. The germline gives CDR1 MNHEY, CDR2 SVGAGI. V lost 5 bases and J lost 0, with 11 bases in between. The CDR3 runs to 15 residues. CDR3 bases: TGTGCCAGCAGTAACAGCTACCACTCTGGAAACACCATATATTTT. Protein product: CASSNSYHSGNTIYF.

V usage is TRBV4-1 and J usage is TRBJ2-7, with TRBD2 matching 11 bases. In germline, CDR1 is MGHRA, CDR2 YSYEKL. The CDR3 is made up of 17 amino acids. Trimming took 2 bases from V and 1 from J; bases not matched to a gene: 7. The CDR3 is CASSQFFSGRGSYEQYF. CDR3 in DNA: TGCGCCAGCAGCCAATTCTTTAGCGGGAGGGGTTCCTACGAGCAGTACTTC.